This T cell receptor beta chain was identified during a study of identical twins. Notes on the study in general: Modelling approaches yielded underestimates of out-of-frame TCR alpha sharing between monozygotic twins.

No donor was unhealthy or non-Caucasian. The CDR3 covers 16 residues. Trimming pared 7 bases from V and 7 bases from J, leaving 22 bases between. Template switching supplied a universal primer site; unique molecular identifiers were carried on the cDNA. TCRdb ran MiXCR on the 5' RACE reads and lists one entry per CDR3 protein. The sample lists under 450,000 distinct CDR3 sequences, around 18% occurring once. Comment on this clonotype: The antigen is undetermined.

The sample was naive T cells sorted from blood. The sequence derives from a man in his fifties or sixties in good health. The chain couples TRBV12-3 or TRBV12-4 to TRBJ2-2; possibly TRBD2 for D (6 bases). In nucleotides, the CDR3 is TGTGCCAGCACCTTCCCCGGGGAGGTCTGGGGCGGGGAGCTGTTTTTT. Encoded protein: CASTFPGEVWGGELFF.